This passage covers 29 T cell receptor beta chains from one sample sequenced in a study of shared clonotypes between healthy human individuals (TCRdb year 2020). Library prep was done by the immunoSEQ multiplex PCR assay. The immuneACCESS repertoire file appears here via TCRdb, limited to in-frame rearrangements. These files lack a portion of the clones; in checked studies, under half of the deficit traces to unresolved V genes, and the cause of the others is not known. The sample records a few hundred thousand clones, around 78% of which are singletons. Jointly, the top ten make up 12% of the sample. Material: PBMCs. The receptor source for this set is a woman aged 40-49 years in good health. Some clones in this sample may be carry-over from other donors' samples.

The J gene is TRBJ2-7, the V gene TRBV29-1, with 7 bases aligning to TRBD1. This CDR3 is built from 13 residues. Germline V gene data show CDR1 as SQVTM and CDR2 as ANQGSEA. Trimming took 4 bases from V and 2 from J; bases not matched to a gene: 5. As DNA, the CDR3 is TGCAGCGTTGGACAGGGAAATGCCTACGAGCAGTACTTC. Its translation is CSVGQGNAYEQYF.

This rearrangement joins TRBV30 to TRBJ2-5, with 9 positions matching TRBD2. CDR1 is GTSNPN and CDR2 is SVGIG in the germline V gene (reference sequence). The CDR3 extends over 15 amino acids. The ends lost 5 bases at V and 4 bases at J; junction bases unmatched: 11. The DNA for the CDR3 is TGTGCCTGGGGGGAAGGCACTAGCGGGTCAGAGACCCAGTACTTC. Translating it yields CAWGEGTSGSETQYF.

J is TRBJ2-7 and V is TRBV18; TRBD2 agrees at 12 bases. Germline-derived CDR1 and CDR2 are KGHSH and LQKENI. Trimming at V came to 6 bases and at J to 1 base, leaving 16 bases not matched to a gene. The CDR3 has 19 residues. CDR3 sequence (DNA): TGTGCCAGCTCCCTCACACCGCCTAGCGGGAGGGGAATTTCCTACGAGCAGTACTTC. It encodes CASSLTPPSGRGISYEQYF. The whole variable domain, filled in from reference TRBV18 and TRBJ2-7, reads NAGVMQNPRHLVRRRGQEARLRCSPMKGHSHVYWYRQLPEEGLKFMVYLQKENIIDESGMPKERFSAEFPKEGPSILRIQQVVRGDSAAYFCASSLTPPSGRGISYEQYFGPGTRLTVT.

The rearrangement links TRBV6-5 to TRBJ1-2; perhaps TRBD1 as D (5 bases). CDR3 length: 13 residues. V shed 0 bases and J shed 7 bases, with 9 bases lying between them. The germline V gene encodes CDR1 MNHEY and CDR2 SVGAGI. CDR3 in amino acids: CASSYSRGTGYTF. In nucleotides, the CDR3 is TGTGCCAGCAGTTACTCGAGAGGGACTGGCTACACCTTC.

V and J are TRBV28 and TRBJ2-7, with D perhaps TRBD1 or TRBD2 (6 bases each). Germline CDR1 MDHEN, CDR2 SYDVKM. V lost 3 bases, J lost 5 bases, and 14 bases lay in between. The CDR3 loop spans 14 amino acids. This CDR3 reads CASSFPAGHHEQYF. The DNA of the CDR3 is TGTGCCAGCAGTTTTCCCGCGGGACACCACGAGCAGTACTTC.

The chain is built from TRBV7-2 and TRBJ2-7; D unresolved. Trimming left V 5 bases short and J 4 bases short, with 15 bases between. From germline, CDR1 is SGHTA and CDR2 FQGNSA. This CDR3 spans 14 amino acids. In DNA form, the CDR3 reads TGTGCCAGCAGCCCCGGCCCGGGCAGTTACGAGCAGTACTTC. Translation: CASSPGPGSYEQYF.

This rearrangement joins TRBV15 to TRBJ2-1; no reliable D call. The length of the CDR3 is 14 residues. Germline V gene data show CDR1 as LNHNV and CDR2 as YYDKDF (reference sequence). Trimming took 1 base from V and 6 from J, leaving 10 bases between them. This CDR3 is CATSRGGQANEQFF. CDR3 coding DNA: TGTGCCACCAGCAGAGGCGGCCAGGCCAATGAGCAGTTCTTC.

This clone appeared once. The V gene is TRBV28, the J gene TRBJ2-2; tentative D call: TRBD1 (5 bases). The germline CDR1 and CDR2 sequences are MDHEN and SYDVKM. CDR3 size: 14 residues. Trimming removed 5 bases at V and 5 bases at J, with 12 bases between. In DNA, the CDR3 is TGTGCCAGCAGTAGTCAGGGTCAAACCGGGGAGCTGTTTTTT. Translating it yields CASSSQGQTGELFF.

J is TRBJ2-1 and V is TRBV6-5; the match to TRBD2 covers 10 bases. Germline CDR1 MNHEY, CDR2 SVGAGI. CDR3 length: 15 amino acids. The junction had 3 bases not matched to a gene; V was cut back by 5 bases and J by 2 bases. The CDR3 region is CASSVGLATYNEQFF. The CDR3 bases are TGTGCCAGCAGTGTGGGACTAGCGACCTACAATGAGCAGTTCTTC.

The J gene is TRBJ2-5, the V gene TRBV30; 11 bases match TRBD2. The germline V gene encodes CDR1 GTSNPN and CDR2 SVGIG (reference sequence). V shed 3 bases, J shed 7 bases, and the junction held 4 bases outside the gene matches. This CDR3 has 13 amino acids. The CDR3 spells CAWSSLAGGTQYF. In DNA form, the CDR3 reads TGTGCCTGGAGCTCCCTAGCGGGAGGGACCCAGTACTTC.

CDR3 DNA: TGTGCCAGCAGTCCGGGGATGATAACTGAAGCTTTCTTT. It yields the protein CASSPGMITEAFF. The chain has TRBV25-1 and TRBJ1-1; D unclear. There are 13 residues in the CDR3. CDR1 is MGHDK and CDR2 is SYGVNS in the germline V gene. Trimming left V 5 bases short and J 5 bases short, with 12 bases between. The variable domain in full, completed from reference TRBV25-1 and TRBJ1-1, reads EADIYQTPRYLVIGTGKKITLECSQTMGHDKMYWYQQDPGMELHLIHYSYGVNSTEKGDLSSESTVSRIRTEHFPLTLESARPSHTSQYLCASSPGMITEAFFGQGTRLTVV.

The chain has TRBV28 and TRBJ1-2; D perhaps matches TRBD1 (6 bases). Germline CDR1 MDHEN, CDR2 SYDVKM. V was clipped by 3 bases and J by 1 base, with 15 bases between them. The CDR3 is made up of 16 amino acids. CDR3 nucleotide sequence: TGTGCCAGCAGTTTGGCAGGGGCTTTGGATAACTATGGCTACACCTTC. This gives the protein CASSLAGALDNYGYTF.

V gene TRBV10-2 combines with J gene TRBJ2-5, with D possibly being TRBD2 (6 bases). This CDR3 is 13 amino acids long. CDR1 is WSHSY, CDR2 SAAADI, per germline. The ends were cut back, 2 bases at V and 5 bases at J, with 9 bases in the middle. As DNA, the CDR3 is TGCGCCAGCAGTGAGCGGGGGTCGGAGACCCAGTACTTC. Protein sequence: CASSERGSETQYF.

V is TRBV18 and J is TRBJ2-1, with 13 bases matching TRBD2. This CDR3 contains 15 residues. V lost 3 bases, J lost 6 bases, and 2 bases stayed unmatched. Germline lookup yields CDR1 KGHSH and CDR2 LQKENI. The CDR3 protein is CASSPTSGRTNEQFF. The DNA of the CDR3 is TGTGCCAGCTCACCGACTAGCGGGAGGACCAATGAGCAGTTCTTC.

This sequence joins TRBV7-9 and TRBJ2-5; 8 bases fit TRBD2. The germline V gene has CDR1 SEHNR and CDR2 FQNEAQ (reference sequence). This CDR3 region has 14 residues. With 5 bases clipped from V and 5 bases from J, the junction kept 7 bases outside the gene matches. The CDR3 DNA follows: TGTGCCAGCAGCATGAGCGGGAGCGAGGAGACCCAGTACTTC. Its translation is CASSMSGSEETQYF.

V gene TRBV4-1 combines with J gene TRBJ2-2, with D uncertain. Trimming cost V 3 bases and J 6 bases, with 2 bases left between them. CDR3 length: 11 amino acids. The V gene's germline CDR1 is MGHRA and CDR2 YSYEKL. CDR3 protein: CASSQAGELFF. In nucleotides, the CDR3 is TGCGCCAGCAGCCAGGCCGGGGAGCTGTTTTTT.

V is TRBV11-2 and J is TRBJ2-7; no firm D call. The CDR3 loop spans 16 amino acids. From germline, CDR1 is SGHAT and CDR2 FQNNGV. V lost 0 bases, J lost 1 base, and 13 bases lay in between. As DNA, the CDR3 is TGTGCCAGCAGCTTAGAACCACTGATACCTTCCTACGAGCAGTACTTC. Protein sequence: CASSLEPLIPSYEQYF.

The chain recombines TRBV27 with TRBJ2-3; no reliable D call. The germline V gene has CDR1 MNHEY and CDR2 SMNVEV (reference sequence). The V end lost 1 base, the J end lost 1 base, and 6 bases lay between the germline ends. This CDR3 is built from 14 residues. CDR3 coding DNA: TGTGCCAGCAGTTTATATGGGGGCACAGATACGCAGTATTTT. It is translated as CASSLYGGTDTQYF.

The V and J genes are TRBV7-3 and TRBJ2-6; 7 bases fit TRBD2. The germline V gene has CDR1 SGHTA and CDR2 FQGTGA. V was pared by 5 bases and J by 0 bases, with 10 bases of the junction left unmatched. CDR3 length equals 18 residues. The DNA of the CDR3 is TGTGCCAGCAGCCCTCGGGGAGGCGGGAGCTCTGGGGCCAACGTCCTGACTTTC. Translation gives CASSPRGGGSSGANVLTF.

The genes are TRBV5-1 and TRBJ2-3; 8 bases match TRBD1. Germline assignment: CDR1 SGHRS and CDR2 YFSETQ. The V and J ends lost 3 bases and 2 bases, in that order; junction bases with no gene match: 8. The CDR3 totals 16 residues. The DNA for the CDR3 is TGCGCCAGCAGCTGGACCCCGGACAGGGCCACAGATACGCAGTATTTT. Its translation: CASSWTPDRATDTQYF.

The chain is built from TRBV7-3 and TRBJ2-5; 9 bases are shared with TRBD2. This CDR3 comprises 14 residues. CDR1 and CDR2 (germline): SGHTA, FQGTGA. Unmatched junction bases numbered 6, after V lost 5 bases and J lost 5 bases. CDR3 residues: CASSGAGGMETQYF. CDR3 nucleotide sequence: TGTGCCAGCAGCGGAGCGGGAGGTATGGAGACCCAGTACTTC.

The chain carries TRBV10-3 and TRBJ2-7, with D maybe TRBD2 (6 bases). Germline V gives CDR1 ENHRY, CDR2 SYGVKD. CDR3 size: 14 residues. The V end lost 8 bases, the J end lost 4 bases, and 18 bases lay between the germline ends. CDR3 protein: CAIQGTLGGYEQYF. The CDR3 DNA follows: TGTGCCATCCAAGGGACGTTGGGGGGTTACGAGCAGTACTTC.

The rearrangement joins TRBV2 to TRBJ1-2; 9 bases align to TRBD1. Trimming cost V 6 bases and J 4 bases; bases outside gene matches: 6. CDR3 length: 14 residues. Germline V CDR1 and CDR2: SNHLY, FYNNEI. Written as DNA, the CDR3 is TGTGCCAGCAGGGGGACAGGGTCTGTCTATGGCTACACCTTC. Its protein product is CASRGTGSVYGYTF.

The chain recombines TRBV2 with TRBJ2-7; 7 bases are a match to TRBD1. The J segment lost 0 bases and the V segment lost 6 bases, leaving 2 bases of the junction unmatched. Germline CDR1 is SNHLY and CDR2 is FYNNEI. The CDR3 is 13 residues long. CDR3 sequence: CASRQGLSYEQYF. The CDR3 DNA is TGTGCCAGCAGACAGGGGCTCTCCTACGAGCAGTACTTC.

V usage is TRBV18 and J usage is TRBJ1-4; possible D gene TRBD1, 5 bases. Germline V gene sequence: CDR1 KGHSH, CDR2 LQKENI. This CDR3 has 14 residues. V lost 0 bases to trimming and J lost 10 bases, with 12 bases between them. The CDR3 spells CASSPPGREGKLFF. CDR3 DNA sequence: TGTGCCAGCTCACCACCGGGCAGGGAAGGAAAACTGTTTTTT. The full variable domain, completed using reference TRBV18 and TRBJ1-4, is NAGVMQNPRHLVRRRGQEARLRCSPMKGHSHVYWYRQLPEEGLKFMVYLQKENIIDESGMPKERFSAEFPKEGPSILRIQQVVRGDSAAYFCASSPPGREGKLFFGSGTQLSVL.

V usage is TRBV28 and J usage is TRBJ1-1; 8 bases map to TRBD1. Trimming cost V 5 bases and J 4 bases; bases outside gene matches: 0. Germline assignment: CDR1 MDHEN and CDR2 SYDVKM. This CDR3 spans 12 amino acids. The CDR3 DNA follows: TGTGCCAGCAGTGACAGGGGCACTGAAGCTTTCTTT. As protein: CASSDRGTEAFF.

J is TRBJ2-7 and V is TRBV4-2; perhaps D is TRBD1 or TRBD2 (6 bases each). The CDR3 spans 13 residues. V lost 4 bases and J lost 5, with 12 bases in between. Germline loops: CDR1 LGHNA, CDR2 YNFKEQ. The CDR3 sequence is CASSPGGSNEQYF. CDR3 DNA: TGTGCCAGCAGCCCCGGGGGCTCGAACGAGCAGTACTTC.

As concerns this clone: The DNA is omitted, as the CDR3 cannot be located on it reliably, and the CDR3 follows TCRdb's listing. The V call is TRBV28, the J call TRBJ2-2; the table's D call, TRBD2, was not checked against the DNA. Germline V gives CDR1 MDHEN, CDR2 SYDVKM. Inclusive of both ends, the CDR3 amounts to 12 amino acids. The CDR3 reads CASSFGSGELFF.

The count of this clone is one. The chain is built from TRBV10-3 and TRBJ2-4; 7 bases line up with TRBD1. This CDR3 has 14 residues. Losses at the gene ends were 7 bases for V and 1 base for J; bases not matched to a gene: 4. The germline gives CDR1 ENHRY, CDR2 SYGVKD. CDR3 nucleotide sequence: TGTGCCATCACCGAGGACAGGGCCAAAAACATTCAGTACTTC. It yields the protein CAITEDRAKNIQYF.